The 11 T cell receptor beta chains given below trace back to one sample, sequenced in a study of blood T cell repertoires in COVID-19 (dated by TCRdb to the early 2020s). The library was built by means of the immunoSEQ multiplex PCR assay. This immuneACCESS table, as held by TCRdb, lists in-frame sequences with V and J called but not all clones. Of the missing ones, under half trace to an unresolved V gene in checked studies; the others have no known cause. The sample has about 230,000 clones on record, about 90% of them singletons. The leading ten clones occupy around 3.7% of the sample. Sequenced material: PBMCs or T cells enriched from blood (not recorded which). These receptors all come from a woman in her twenties or thirties with acute COVID-19.

The rearrangement joins TRBV6-2 or TRBV6-3 to TRBJ2-3; TRBD2 matches 7 bases. V was clipped by 4 bases and J by 2 bases; unmatched bases: 6. CDR1 is MNHEY and CDR2 is SVGEGT in the germline V gene. CDR3 size: 15 residues. The CDR3 DNA sequence: TGTGCCAGCAGTTTAGAGCGGGGCGTCACAGATACGCAGTATTTT. Amino acid sequence: CASSLERGVTDTQYF.

J is TRBJ2-4 and V is TRBV27; perhaps TRBD1 as D (6 bases). Germline V gene data show CDR1 as MNHEY and CDR2 as SMNVEV (reference sequence). The CDR3 contains 16 residues. V was cut by 4 bases and J by 0 bases, with 13 bases left in between. CDR3 sequence: CASSSGQLSAKNIQYF. The CDR3 DNA reads TGTGCCAGCAGTTCCGGACAGTTATCAGCCAAAAACATTCAGTACTTC.

The rearrangement links TRBV30 to TRBJ1-2; unclear D gene. The CDR3 is made up of 12 amino acids. V lost 4 bases and J 4 bases, leaving 10 bases between the germline ends. Germline V gene lookup returns CDR1 GTSNPN and CDR2 SVGIG (reference sequence). CDR3 region: CAWIPGGYGYTF. The CDR3, as DNA: TGTGCCTGGATACCCGGTGGCTATGGCTACACCTTC. Looking up the rest from reference TRBV30 and TRBJ1-2 gives the full variable domain: SQTIHQWPATLVQPVGSPLSLECTVEGTSNPNLYWYRQAAGRGLQLLFYSVGIGQISSEVPQNLSASRPQDRQFILSSKKLLLSDSGFYLCAWIPGGYGYTFGSGTRLTVV.

The chain is built from TRBV19 and TRBJ2-1; 8 bases line up with TRBD2. CDR1 and CDR2 (germline): LNHDA, SQIVND (reference sequence). Unmatched junction bases numbered 8, after V lost 10 bases and J lost 0 bases. CDR3 size: 15 residues. This CDR3 reads CATGGNVYSYNEQFF. In DNA form, the CDR3 reads TGTGCCACGGGGGGGAACGTTTACTCCTACAATGAGCAGTTCTTC.

V usage is TRBV12-3 or TRBV12-4 and J usage is TRBJ1-2; tentatively, D is TRBD1 (6 bases). With 6 bases removed from V and 8 bases from J, the gap between germline ends came to 16 bases. The CDR3 extends over 13 amino acids. The CDR3 loop is CASSRDRRQGYTF. CDR3 coding DNA: TGTGCCAGCAGCCGAGACAGGCGCCAAGGCTACACCTTC.

The V gene is TRBV2, the J gene TRBJ2-7; D is unclear. Germline CDR1 SNHLY, CDR2 FYNNEI. V lost 6 bases to trimming and J lost 7 bases, with 7 bases between them. This CDR3 has 10 residues. This chain's CDR3 is CASRAPEQYF. The CDR3 nucleotides read TGTGCCAGCAGGGCCCCGGAGCAGTACTTC.

The chain joins TRBV9 to TRBJ1-6; 9 bases are shared with TRBD1. Trimming at V came to 3 bases and at J to 5 bases, leaving 3 bases not matched to a gene. Germline V gene sequence: CDR1 SGDLS, CDR2 YYNGEE. This CDR3 contains 15 residues. In nucleotides, the CDR3 is TGTGCCAGCAGCGCCGGGACAGGGCATAATTCACCCCTCCACTTT. This codes for CASSAGTGHNSPLHF.

About this clone itself: Other DNA sequences of this sample code for an identical CDR3. The CDR3 sequence is CATSRDREGPEAFF. In nucleotides, the CDR3 is TGTGCCACCAGCAGAGACAGGGAAGGCCCTGAAGCTTTCTTT. The genes are TRBV15 and TRBJ1-1; possibly TRBD1 for D (5 bases). The CDR3 has 14 residues. CDR1 and CDR2 from the germline V gene are LNHNV and YYDKDF (reference sequence). The V and J ends lost 0 bases and 6 bases respectively, with 11 bases between them.

This clone came up once. This sequence joins TRBV5-1 and TRBJ1-1; TRBD1 agrees at 7 bases. V trimming: 4 bases; J trimming: 1 base; junction bases outside the gene matches: 13. The germline V gene encodes CDR1 SGHRS and CDR2 YFSETQ. The CDR3 extends over 17 amino acids. CDR3 DNA: TGCGCCAGCAGCCCTAGACAGGGCGGTAAAGGGAACACTGAAGCTTTCTTT. Translated, it gives CASSPRQGGKGNTEAFF.

The chain joins TRBV19 to TRBJ2-5; 7 positions agree with TRBD1. This CDR3 is 13 amino acids long. J lost 3 bases, V lost 6 bases, and 4 bases had no gene match. From germline, CDR1 is LNHDA and CDR2 SQIVND (reference sequence). The CDR3: CASRSGTEETQYF. As DNA, the CDR3 is TGTGCCAGTAGATCCGGGACAGAAGAGACCCAGTACTTC.

The rearrangement links TRBV2 to TRBJ1-5, with 9 bases matching TRBD1. The junction had 2 bases not matched to a gene; V was cut back by 6 bases and J by 5 bases. This CDR3 is built from 13 residues. The germline V gene encodes CDR1 SNHLY and CDR2 FYNNEI. DNA of the CDR3: TGTGCCAGCAGCAGGGACAGGGATCAGCCCCAGCATTTT. This encodes CASSRDRDQPQHF.